This T cell receptor beta chain is drawn from a study of shared clonotypes between healthy human individuals. Study background: Per donor, three plates held CD4 naive cells, three held CD4 memory, two held CD8 naive and one held CD8 memory. General observations from the study: Across subsets, estimated richness was generally greater for naive than for memory populations.

Trimming cost V 1 base and J 0 bases, with 3 bases left between them. This CDR3 comprises 13 residues. The germline gives CDR1 MDHEN, CDR2 SYDVKM. Notes on this clone: Its antigen is currently unknown. Other DNA sequences in the same sample also yield this CDR3.

Once extracted for a subset, genomic DNA was divided evenly among several immunoSEQ plates. An approximately 210 ng quantity of DNA, 32,000 or so T cell genomes, went into the sorted-subset replicate PCRs. The repertoire was sequenced with immunoSEQ multiplex PCR; TCRdb's copy has only in-frame clones and lacks some. The table shows about 690,000 clones, with roughly 88% occurring only once. Input material: memory CD8+ T cells from PBMCs. Specified subset: CD45RO+ cells pooled with CCR7-negative TemRA cells. The chain joins TRBV28 to TRBJ1-1, with D uncertain. The origin of this receptor is a man younger than 35 in good health. Some clones in this sample may be carry-over from other donors' samples. The CDR3 is CASSLSVNTEAFF. In DNA form, the CDR3 reads TGTGCCAGCAGTTTATCGGTGAACACTGAAGCTTTCTTT.